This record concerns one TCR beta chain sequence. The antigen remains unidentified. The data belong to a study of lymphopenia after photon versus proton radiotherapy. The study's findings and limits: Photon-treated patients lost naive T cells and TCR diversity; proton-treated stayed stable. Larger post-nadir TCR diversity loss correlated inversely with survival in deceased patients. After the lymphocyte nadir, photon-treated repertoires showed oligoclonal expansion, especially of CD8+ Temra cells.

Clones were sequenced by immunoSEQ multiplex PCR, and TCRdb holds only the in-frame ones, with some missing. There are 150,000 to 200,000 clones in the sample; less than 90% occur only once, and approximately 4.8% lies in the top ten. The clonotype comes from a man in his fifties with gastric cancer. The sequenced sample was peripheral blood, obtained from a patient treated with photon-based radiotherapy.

The CDR3 is CASSPPNRGLEAFF. Here the CDR3 DNA reads TGTGCCAGCTCACCACCAAACAGGGGGCTTGAAGCTTTCTTT. The chain recombines TRBV18 with TRBJ1-1; TRBD1 matches 9 bases. The CDR3 extends over 14 amino acids. Trimming cost V 0 bases and J 7 bases; bases outside gene matches: 3. Germline V lookup: CDR1 KGHSH, CDR2 LQKENI.